This T cell receptor (beta chain) came from a study of OX40 agonist ivuxolimab in advanced cancers. Background on the study: An agonistic anti-OX40 (CD134) antibody, ivuxolimab, was used to treat the patients. All patients had ivuxolimab intravenously every 2 weeks at 0.01 to 10 mg/kg.

Study results and limitations: On average, CD8+ T cells had more expanded clones than CD4+.

V was pared by 4 bases and J by 8 bases, with 7 bases of the junction left unmatched. Germline V gives CDR1 KGHSH, CDR2 LQKENI. The CDR3 is 13 amino acids. As for this clone: Antigen specificity is unknown.

Enrollment shut out patients with autoimmune disease history or systemic immunosuppression. Profiling relied on immunoSEQ multiplex PCR, and the TCRdb table lists in-frame clones only, not all of them. The table shows around 100,000 clones, with 80% to 95% occurring only once. The sample in question was CD4+ or CD8+ T cells sorted from blood, obtained in a trial of the OX40 agonist ivuxolimab. The chain joins TRBV18 to TRBJ1-2; 7 bases map to TRBD1. The clonotype originates from an adult with an advanced solid tumor such as melanoma, head and neck, liver or kidney cancer. Here the CDR3 reads CASSLRQGEGYTF. In DNA form, the CDR3 reads TGTGCCAGCTCACTCCGACAGGGTGAAGGCTACACCTTC.